One and the same sample provided the 32 T cell receptor beta chains below, sequenced in a study of blood T cell repertoires in COVID-19. Here immunoSEQ multiplex PCR was the method, and the copy in TCRdb shows in-frame clones only, minus some. The data hold tens of thousands of clones, with about four fifths observed a single time. The sequencing sample was made of peripheral blood. The receptor source for this set is a man aged 45-65 years with active or convalescent COVID-19.

The rearrangement uses TRBV28 and TRBJ1-6, with D perhaps matching TRBD1 (5 bases). CDR3 length: 14 residues. The germline V and J ends were trimmed by 11 bases and 5 bases, with 16 bases remaining between them. The germline gives CDR1 MDHEN, CDR2 SYDVKM. CDR3 in amino acids: CASSDNPNNSPLHF. As DNA, the CDR3 is TGTGCCTCTTCGGACAACCCAAATAATTCACCCCTCCACTTT.

For this clone: The same CDR3 arises from other DNA sequences in this sample as well. V and J are TRBV24-1 and TRBJ1-5; D unresolved. Trimming stripped 10 bases from V and 2 bases from J, with 11 bases between. Germline V gene data show CDR1 as KGHDR and CDR2 as SFDVKD. The CDR3 sequence is 13 residues long. DNA for the CDR3: TGTGCCACTTCCCGGGGTGGCAATCAGCCCCAGCATTTT. This codes for CATSRGGNQPQHF.

This chain joins TRBV7-2 and TRBJ1-5, with TRBD1 as a possible D gene (5 bases). The CDR3 spans 13 residues. Germline V gives CDR1 SGHTA, CDR2 FQGNSA. Trimming shortened V by 3 bases and J by 5 bases, and 8 bases separated the two germline ends. For the CDR3, the DNA is TGTGCCAGCAGCTTGGGGCAAGATCAGCCCCAGCATTTT. Translating gives CASSLGQDQPQHF.

The sample holds a few counts of this clone. The genes are TRBV28 and TRBJ1-4; D is uncertain. V was pared by 11 bases and J by 5 bases, with 15 bases between. CDR1 is MDHEN, CDR2 SYDVKM, per germline. The CDR3 runs 13 residues. The CDR3 DNA follows: TGTGCCGCCGGGAAACAGTTGAATGAAAAACTGTTTTTT. Protein: CAAGKQLNEKLFF. Together with reference TRBV28 and TRBJ1-4, the CDR3 gives the full variable domain: DVKVTQSSRYLVKRTGEKVFLECVQDMDHENMFWYRQDPGLGLRLIYFSYDVKMKEKGDIPEGYSVSREKKERFSLILESASTNQTSMYLCAAGKQLNEKLFFGSGTQLSVL.

This clone was seen a handful of times. CDR3 nucleotide sequence: TGCGCCAGCAGCCAGACAGGGGCCGACACTGAAGCTTTCTTT. It encodes CASSQTGADTEAFF. The V call is TRBV5-1, the J call TRBJ1-1; TRBD1 matches 8 bases. The CDR3 is 14 residues long. Germline-derived CDR1 and CDR2 are SGHRS and YFSETQ. The V and J ends lost 4 bases and 3 bases, in that order; junction bases with no gene match: 5.

As DNA, the CDR3 is TGTGCCAGTAGTGCCGACAGGGCCGAGCAGTACTTC. This codes for CASSADRAEQYF. V usage is TRBV19 and J usage is TRBJ2-7; 7 nucleotides align to TRBD1. Germline CDR1 reads LNHDA; CDR2 reads SQIVND (reference sequence). Trimming cost V 5 bases and J 6 bases; bases outside gene matches: 4. This CDR3 has 12 amino acids.

This clone was counted a single time. The chain joins TRBV11-2 to TRBJ2-5, with a tentative D call TRBD2 (7 bases). Germline values: CDR1 SGHAT, CDR2 FQNNGV. This CDR3 comprises 15 residues. Trimming removed 3 bases at V and 8 bases at J, with 19 bases between. The DNA for the CDR3 is TGTGCCAGCAGCTTGGGAGCAGAGAGGGGGGGAACCCAGTACTTC. Protein sequence: CASSLGAERGGTQYF.

This chain connects TRBV7-6 to TRBJ2-7, with 13 bases identical to TRBD2. The CDR3 sequence is 16 residues long. Per germline, CDR1 SGHVS and CDR2 FNYEAQ. V shed 4 bases and J 3 bases; nucleotides not matched to a gene: 6. Here the CDR3 reads CASSSTSGGAYYEQYF. As DNA, the CDR3 is TGTGCCAGCAGCTCCACTAGCGGGGGGGCCTACTACGAGCAGTACTTC.

The rearrangement links TRBV10-3 to TRBJ1-1; D not certain. This CDR3 is 15 amino acids long. Trimming took 3 bases from V and 5 from J, leaving 16 bases between them. CDR1 is ENHRY, CDR2 SYGVKD, per germline. CDR3 DNA sequence: TGTGCCATCAGTGAAAGCGTGAGGGTTCGAACTGAAGCTTTCTTT. Translation gives CAISESVRVRTEAFF.

V and J are TRBV7-9 and TRBJ1-5, with 9 bases matching TRBD1. V lost 1 base and J lost 15; bases outside the gene matches: 7. The CDR3 spans 13 residues. Germline V gene lookup returns CDR1 SEHNR and CDR2 FQNEAQ (reference sequence). The CDR3 is CASSLGGGDRVHF. CDR3 DNA: TGTGCCAGCAGCTTAGGAGGAGGGGACAGGGTGCATTTT.

This clone was counted between two and nine times. The V and J genes are TRBV3-1 (or the pseudogene TRBV3-2) and TRBJ2-1; 7 bases match TRBD2. CDR3 length: 14 residues. The germline V gene has CDR1 LGHDT and CDR2 YNNKEL (reference sequence). V lost 2 bases and J lost 6; bases outside the gene matches: 4. CDR3 in amino acids: CASSQMASGNEQFF. CDR3 coding DNA: TGTGCCAGCAGCCAAATGGCTAGCGGCAATGAGCAGTTCTTC.

This clone has more than one count but fewer than ten. The genes are TRBV4-1 and TRBJ1-6; 8 positions agree with TRBD1. The CDR3 contains 16 residues. The germline V gene has CDR1 MGHRA and CDR2 YSYEKL. V dropped 1 base and J dropped 7; count of bases not matched to a gene: 6. The CDR3 here is CASSQGDRGKNSPLHF. CDR3 in DNA: TGCGCCAGCAGCCAAGGTGACAGGGGCAAGAATTCACCCCTCCACTTT.

The V call is TRBV15, the J call TRBJ1-6; maybe TRBD1 (5 bases). The CDR3 covers 15 residues. Trimming left V 2 bases short and J 8 bases short, with 13 bases between. CDR1 is LNHNV, CDR2 YYDKDF, per germline (reference sequence). This CDR3 reads CATSRTRVSDSPLHF. The CDR3 DNA sequence: TGTGCCACCAGCAGAACCAGGGTGAGTGATTCACCCCTCCACTTT.

The CDR3 loop reads CASSLNEGSYGYTF. In DNA, the CDR3 is TGTGCCAGCAGCCTGAATGAGGGAAGCTATGGCTACACCTTC. The chain combines TRBV3-1 (or the pseudogene TRBV3-2) with TRBJ1-2; no definite D call. Germline assignment: CDR1 LGHDT and CDR2 YNNKEL (reference sequence). This CDR3 is 14 amino acids long. Trimming cost V 4 bases and J 4 bases, with 13 bases left between them.

This clone has just a few counts. The CDR3: CASSPASSAGSKSGANVLTF. CDR3 coding DNA: TGTGCCAGTAGTCCGGCATCTAGCGCAGGTTCAAAATCTGGGGCCAACGTCCTGACTTTC. The J gene is TRBJ2-6, the V gene TRBV19; D might be TRBD2 (6 bases). Trimming removed 5 bases at V and 1 base at J, with 24 bases between. The CDR3 spans 20 residues. Germline CDR1 is LNHDA and CDR2 is SQIVND (reference sequence).

The genes are TRBV7-9 and TRBJ1-6; 9 positions match TRBD1. Germline trimming cut 1 base from V and 7 bases from J; bases unmatched to any gene: 2. From germline, CDR1 is SEHNR and CDR2 FQNEAQ (reference sequence). This CDR3 spans 15 amino acids. The CDR3 sequence: CASSLGDRENSPLHF. Written as DNA, the CDR3 is TGTGCCAGCAGCTTAGGGGACAGGGAAAATTCACCCCTCCACTTT.

The chain employs TRBV5-4 and TRBJ1-4; TRBD1 aligns across 10 bases. The J segment lost 8 bases and the V segment lost 3 bases, leaving 4 bases of the junction unmatched. The CDR3 covers 14 residues. CDR1 is SGHNT, CDR2 YYREEE, per germline (reference sequence). In DNA, the CDR3 is TGTGCCAGCAGCTGGGACAGGGGAGGAGAAAAACTGTTTTTT. Translating gives CASSWDRGGEKLFF. Full variable domain (rest looked up from reference TRBV5-4 and TRBJ1-4): ETGVTQSPTHLIKTRGQQVTLRCSSQSGHNTVSWYQQALGQGPQFIFQYYREEENGRGNFPPRFSGLQFPNYSSELNVNALELDDSALYLCASSWDRGGEKLFFGSGTQLSVL.

The chain recombines TRBV25-1 with TRBJ2-4, with TRBD1 matching 7 bases. Trimming at V came to 3 bases and at J to 16 bases, leaving 12 bases not matched to a gene. The CDR3 has 13 residues. The V gene's germline CDR1 is MGHDK and CDR2 SYGVNS. CDR3 nucleotides: TGTGCCAGCAGTGACCCCGGGACAGAGAGAGAATACTTC. It translates to CASSDPGTEREYF.

The CDR3 here is CASSIGQGDTEAFF. DNA for the CDR3: TGCGCCAGCAGCATCGGACAGGGAGACACTGAAGCTTTCTTT. The chain couples TRBV5-1 to TRBJ1-1; 8 nucleotides line up with TRBD1. J was trimmed by 3 bases and V by 4 bases; bases with no gene match: 5. The CDR3 runs to 14 residues. Germline assignment: CDR1 SGHRS and CDR2 YFSETQ.

This clone was counted once. In DNA, the CDR3 is TGTGCCAGCAGTTTACGAGGACAGCCCCAGCATTTT. Its translation: CASSLRGQPQHF. The chain uses TRBV27 and TRBJ1-5; no reliable D call. V shed 2 bases and J shed 7 bases, with 6 bases lying between them. There are 12 residues in the CDR3. CDR1 is MNHEY and CDR2 is SMNVEV in the germline V gene (reference sequence).

This clone was detected a few times. V gene TRBV11-2 combines with J gene TRBJ2-1, with 9 bases that match TRBD2. The germline gives CDR1 SGHAT, CDR2 FQNNGV. The CDR3 contains 15 residues. V gave up 5 bases and J gave up 4 bases; unmatched junction bases: 6. The CDR3: CASSERLAVYNEQFF. The CDR3 DNA follows: TGTGCCAGCAGCGAACGACTAGCGGTATACAATGAGCAGTTCTTC. Variable domain in full (rest from reference TRBV11-2 and TRBJ2-1): EAGVAQSPRYKIIEKRQSVAFWCNPISGHATLYWYQQILGQGPKLLIQFQNNGVVDDSQLPKDRFSAERLKGVDSTLKIQPAKLEDSAVYLCASSERLAVYNEQFFGPGTRLTVL.

The chain employs TRBV5-4 and TRBJ2-5, with D uncertain. There are 15 residues in the CDR3. Trimming pared 3 bases from V and 1 base from J, leaving 13 bases between. The germline CDR1 and CDR2 sequences are SGHNT and YYREEE (reference sequence). The CDR3 region is CASSSRGEAQETQYF. Written as DNA, the CDR3 is TGTGCCAGCAGCTCCAGAGGCGAGGCCCAAGAGACCCAGTACTTC. The full variable domain, with the rest looked up from reference TRBV5-4 and TRBJ2-5, is ETGVTQSPTHLIKTRGQQVTLRCSSQSGHNTVSWYQQALGQGPQFIFQYYREEENGRGNFPPRFSGLQFPNYSSELNVNALELDDSALYLCASSSRGEAQETQYFGPGTRLLVL.

The chain carries TRBV7-2 and TRBJ2-5; TRBD2 matches at 9 bases. Germline CDR1 SGHTA, CDR2 FQGNSA. CDR3 length: 13 residues. Losses at the gene ends were 2 bases for V and 5 bases for J; bases not matched to a gene: 0. CDR3 protein: CASSLLAGETQYF. The CDR3 DNA follows: TGTGCCAGCAGCTTACTAGCGGGGGAGACCCAGTACTTC.

The chain links TRBV19 to TRBJ1-1, with unresolved D. The germline gives CDR1 LNHDA, CDR2 SQIVND (reference sequence). Trimming pared 4 bases from V and 0 bases from J, leaving 12 bases between. The CDR3 is 15 residues long. CDR3 in amino acids: CASSTQTGMNTEAFF. The CDR3 DNA reads as TGTGCCAGTAGTACCCAGACGGGGATGAACACTGAAGCTTTCTTT.

The gene calls are TRBV27 and TRBJ2-2; 11 bases are shared with TRBD1. Germline CDR1 MNHEY, CDR2 SMNVEV (reference sequence). The CDR3 has 15 amino acids. Trimming at V came to 3 bases and at J to 8 bases, leaving 5 bases not matched to a gene. Here the CDR3 DNA reads TGTGCCAGCAGTTTCGCCGGGACAGGGGGAGGGGAGCTGTTTTTT. Translated, it gives CASSFAGTGGGELFF.

The chain couples TRBV5-1 to TRBJ2-3, with 9 bases fitting TRBD2. CDR1 is SGHRS, CDR2 YFSETQ, per germline. V trimming: 3 bases; J trimming: 4 bases; junction bases outside the gene matches: 6. The CDR3 spans 15 residues. DNA of the CDR3: TGCGCCAGCAGCTCAGGACTAGCGAATCCAGATACGCAGTATTTT. Its protein is CASSSGLANPDTQYF.

The chain links TRBV5-1 to TRBJ1-6; a weak D match, TRBD1 (5 bases). This CDR3 has 14 amino acids. Germline V gene sequence: CDR1 SGHRS, CDR2 YFSETQ. V lost 3 bases and J 8 bases, leaving 12 bases between the germline ends. The DNA of the CDR3 is TGCGCCAGCAGCTATGAGAAAGGGGATTCACCCCTCCACTTT. Its translation is CASSYEKGDSPLHF. Filled out from reference TRBV5-1 and TRBJ1-6, the complete variable domain reads KAGVTQTPRYLIKTRGQQVTLSCSPISGHRSVSWYQQTPGQGLQFLFEYFSETQRNKGNFPGRFSGRQFSNSRSEMNVSTLELGDSALYLCASSYEKGDSPLHFGNGTRLTVT.

J is TRBJ2-5 and V is TRBV24-1; 10 bases fit TRBD1. The CDR3 has 16 residues. With 4 bases clipped from V and 5 bases from J, the junction kept 9 bases outside the gene matches. Germline V gene sequence: CDR1 KGHDR, CDR2 SFDVKD. The CDR3, as DNA: TGTGCCACCAGTGACTCAGGGACAGGGGTTTGGGAGACCCAGTACTTC. Its translation: CATSDSGTGVWETQYF.

In its sample, this clone was seen a few times. V and J are TRBV11-2 and TRBJ2-3; D remains ambiguous. The CDR3 is made up of 16 amino acids. Germline V gene data show CDR1 as SGHAT and CDR2 as FQNNGV. Trimming pared 1 base from V and 1 base from J, leaving 12 bases between. CDR3 in amino acids: CASSLARPGGTDTQYF. DNA of the CDR3: TGTGCCAGCAGCTTAGCACGCCCCGGTGGCACAGATACGCAGTATTTT.

The CDR3 nucleotides read TGCGCCAGCAGCCAAGATCGACTAGCGGAGCCCCCCCGGGAGACCCAGTACTTC. Translation gives CASSQDRLAEPPRETQYF. This chain uses TRBV4-1 with TRBJ2-5, with TRBD2 matching over 9 bases. The CDR3 contains 18 residues. Trimming cost V 0 bases and J 5 bases; bases outside gene matches: 13. From germline, CDR1 is MGHRA and CDR2 YSYEKL.

This clone was observed once. The chain carries TRBV15 and TRBJ1-6; a possible D gene is TRBD1 (5 bases). CDR1 is LNHNV, CDR2 YYDKDF, per germline (reference sequence). CDR3 length: 16 amino acids. The V end was cut by 3 bases, the J end by 0 bases, with 9 bases between. The chain's CDR3 is CATSRGGSSYNSPLHF. Written as DNA, the CDR3 is TGTGCCACCAGCAGGGGGGGGAGCTCCTATAATTCACCCCTCCACTTT.

This rearrangement joins TRBV30 to TRBJ1-5, with 8 bases lining up with TRBD1. The CDR3 spans 16 residues. Germline values: CDR1 GTSNPN, CDR2 SVGIG (reference sequence). With 2 bases clipped from V and 6 bases from J, the junction kept 12 bases outside the gene matches. The CDR3 sequence is CAWSLTSAGGGQPQHF. The CDR3 DNA reads TGTGCCTGGAGTCTAACTAGCGCAGGGGGCGGTCAGCCCCAGCATTTT.